The T cell receptor (beta chain) described here comes from a study of cytomegalovirus exposure and HLA in healthy donors. The CDR3 runs 16 residues. Germline trimming cut 1 base from V and 5 bases from J; bases unmatched to any gene: 7. In germline, CDR1 is MNHEY, CDR2 SMNVEV (reference sequence). The PCR was carried out with 60 Vbeta primers and 13 Jbeta primers. Measured with immunoSEQ multiplex PCR; TCRdb has only the in-frame clones, and not every one. The sample yields 100,000 to 150,000 clones, approximately 17% seen once. Nominal health characterized the donors when sampled, though unrecorded immune exposures were likely. This clone was counted between two and nine times.

The chain carries TRBV27 and TRBJ2-5; 10 nucleotides line up with TRBD2. What was sequenced was PBMCs. The TCR was taken from a female donor in good health and CMV-seropositive. The CDR3 is CASSLWVAGGMETQYF. The CDR3 nucleotides read TGTGCCAGCAGTTTATGGGTAGCGGGAGGAATGGAGACCCAGTACTTC.